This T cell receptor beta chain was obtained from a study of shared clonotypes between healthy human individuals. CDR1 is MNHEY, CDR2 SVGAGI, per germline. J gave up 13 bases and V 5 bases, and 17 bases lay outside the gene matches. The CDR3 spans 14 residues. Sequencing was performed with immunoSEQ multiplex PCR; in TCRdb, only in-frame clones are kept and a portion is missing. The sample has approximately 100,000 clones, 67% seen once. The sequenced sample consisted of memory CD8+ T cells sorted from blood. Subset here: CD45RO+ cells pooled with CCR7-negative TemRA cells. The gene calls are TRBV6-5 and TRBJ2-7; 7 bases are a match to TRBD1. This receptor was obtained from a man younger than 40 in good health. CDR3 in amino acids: CASSPGWLTGSDYF. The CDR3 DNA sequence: TGTGCCAGCAGTCCCGGATGGTTGACAGGGAGTGACTACTTC.